This T cell receptor beta chain was found in a study of blood T cells in healthy people across ages. Study at large: The template switching approach captured approximately one barcoded beta molecule for every two T cells. Whole-study findings and limits: The recorded TCR beta diversity per million T cells decreased in a roughly linear manner with age.

Per sample, at least 5 micrograms of total RNA were extracted. Notes on this clonotype: What it binds is unknown.

This CDR3 contains 15 residues. V was clipped by 4 bases and J by 0 bases, with 10 bases between them. Germline loops: CDR1 SGHTA, CDR2 FQGNSA. Alongside a J-beta primer mix, a sample-barcoded 5' primer served in a second PCR lasting about 6 to 12 cycles. With 12 random nucleotides, a template-switch adaptor tagged each individual cDNA molecule. Via MiXCR, TCRdb re-called the 5' RACE reads, giving one row per CDR3 protein. The sample has around 800,000 distinct CDR3 sequences, roughly 44% seen once. Sequenced sample: blood. This TCR was recovered from a man between 60 and 75 years old in good health. V usage is TRBV7-2 and J usage is TRBJ1-5; no definite D call. The CDR3 nucleotides read TGTGCCAGCAGCTCAGGAACAAATAGCAATCAGCCCCAGCATTTT. Translated: CASSSGTNSNQPQHF.